This is a list of T cell receptor beta chains from one sample in a study of blood T cells in healthy people across ages. TCRdb re-called the 5' RACE reads with MiXCR, one entry per CDR3 protein. The table has about 1.8 million distinct CDR3 sequences, just under 50% seen once. Sequencing was performed on blood. Receptors were obtained from a woman aged 40 to 50 in good health. Both conserved end residues are part of each CDR3. A D gene is named only where the DNA matches it firmly. Some rows mark clone size as missing; the rest say once, few, many or name a class of expanded clone.

>TRBJ2-1|TRBV15|16|TRBD2|few
CATSRDPSGGADEQFF
TGTGCCACCAGCAGAGATCCTAGCGGGGGGGCCGATGAGCAGTTCTTC
>TRBJ2-5|TRBV5-4|14|-|few
CASSLALVPETQYF
TGTGCCAGCAGCTTGGCCCTGGTGCCGGAGACCCAGTACTTC
>TRBJ1-1|TRBV5-1|15|-|-
CASSPGTWENTEAFF
TGCGCCAGCAGCCCCGGGACTTGGGAGAACACTGAAGCTTTCTTT
>TRBJ2-7|TRBV21-1|15|-|few
CASSTQRLVGHEQYF
TGTGCCAGCAGCACCCAGAGGCTAGTGGGTCACGAGCAGTACTTC
>TRBJ2-3|TRBV27|19|TRBD2|-
CASSSPLTSGDPSTDTQYF
TGTGCCAGCAGTTCCCCCCTGACTAGCGGGGACCCTAGCACAGATACGCAGTATTTT
>TRBJ1-6|TRBV7-2|16|-|-
CASSLAWDEYNSPLHF
TGTGCCAGCAGCTTAGCGTGGGACGAATATAATTCACCCCTCCACTTT
>TRBJ1-2|TRBV7-8|14|-|-
CASSLGKTNYGYTF
TGTGCCAGCAGCTTAGGAAAAACTAACTATGGCTACACCTTC
>TRBJ1-1|TRBV14|13|-|-
CASSQDLWTEAFF
TGTGCCAGCAGCCAGGACCTATGGACTGAAGCTTTCTTT
>TRBJ2-1|TRBV4-3|20|TRBD2|-
CASSQDSGTSGGKSYNEQFF
TGCGCCAGCAGCCAAGATTCGGGGACTAGCGGGGGGAAATCCTACAATGAGCAGTTCTTC
>TRBJ1-5|TRBV2|16|TRBD1|-
CASNIIGQGYNQPQHF
TGTGCCAGCAACATAATCGGACAGGGATACAATCAGCCCCAGCATTTT
>TRBJ2-1|TRBV4-3|14|TRBD2|-
CASSQRTSGAVQFF
TGCGCCAGCAGCCAACGGACTAGCGGGGCGGTGCAGTTCTTC
>TRBJ2-1|TRBV11-2|16|TRBD2|-
CASSFPERGAYNEQFF
TGTGCCAGCAGCTTCCCGGAGCGGGGGGCTTACAATGAGCAGTTCTTC
>TRBJ1-6|TRBV6-1|14|-|once
CAGSDFTGRAPLHF
TGTGCCGGCAGTGACTTTACGGGGAGGGCACCCCTCCACTTT